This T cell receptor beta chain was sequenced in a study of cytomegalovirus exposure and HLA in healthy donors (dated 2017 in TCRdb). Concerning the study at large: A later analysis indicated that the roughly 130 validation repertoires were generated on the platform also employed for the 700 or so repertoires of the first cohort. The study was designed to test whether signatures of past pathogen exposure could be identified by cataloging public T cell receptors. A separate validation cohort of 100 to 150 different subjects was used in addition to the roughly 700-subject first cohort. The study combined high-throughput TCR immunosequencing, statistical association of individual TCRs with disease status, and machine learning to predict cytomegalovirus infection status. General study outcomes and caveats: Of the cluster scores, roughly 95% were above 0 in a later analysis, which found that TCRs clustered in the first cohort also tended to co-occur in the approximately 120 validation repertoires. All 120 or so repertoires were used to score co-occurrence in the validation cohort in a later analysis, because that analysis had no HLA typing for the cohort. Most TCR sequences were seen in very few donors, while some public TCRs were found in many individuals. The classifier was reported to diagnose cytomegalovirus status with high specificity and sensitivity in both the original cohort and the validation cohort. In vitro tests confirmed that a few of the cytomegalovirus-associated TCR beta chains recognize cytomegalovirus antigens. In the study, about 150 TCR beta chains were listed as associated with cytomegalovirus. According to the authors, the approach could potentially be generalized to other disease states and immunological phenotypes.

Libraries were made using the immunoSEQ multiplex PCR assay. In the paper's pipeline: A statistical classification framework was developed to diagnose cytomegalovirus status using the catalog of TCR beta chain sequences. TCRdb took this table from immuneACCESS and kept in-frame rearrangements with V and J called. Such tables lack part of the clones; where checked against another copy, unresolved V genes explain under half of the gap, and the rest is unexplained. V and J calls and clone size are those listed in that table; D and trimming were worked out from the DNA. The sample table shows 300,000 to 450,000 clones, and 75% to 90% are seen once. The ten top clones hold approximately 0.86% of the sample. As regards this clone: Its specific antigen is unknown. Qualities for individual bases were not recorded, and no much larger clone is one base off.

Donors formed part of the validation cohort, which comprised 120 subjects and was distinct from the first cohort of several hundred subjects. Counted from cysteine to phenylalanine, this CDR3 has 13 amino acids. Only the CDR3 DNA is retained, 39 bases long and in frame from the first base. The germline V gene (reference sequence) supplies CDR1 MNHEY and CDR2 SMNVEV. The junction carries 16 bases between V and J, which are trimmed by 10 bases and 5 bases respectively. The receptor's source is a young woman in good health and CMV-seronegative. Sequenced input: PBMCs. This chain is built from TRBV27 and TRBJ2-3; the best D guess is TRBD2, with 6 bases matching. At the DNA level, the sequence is TGTGCCACCGGGAGATGGGAAGTAGATACGCAGTATTTT. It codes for CATGRWEVDTQYF.